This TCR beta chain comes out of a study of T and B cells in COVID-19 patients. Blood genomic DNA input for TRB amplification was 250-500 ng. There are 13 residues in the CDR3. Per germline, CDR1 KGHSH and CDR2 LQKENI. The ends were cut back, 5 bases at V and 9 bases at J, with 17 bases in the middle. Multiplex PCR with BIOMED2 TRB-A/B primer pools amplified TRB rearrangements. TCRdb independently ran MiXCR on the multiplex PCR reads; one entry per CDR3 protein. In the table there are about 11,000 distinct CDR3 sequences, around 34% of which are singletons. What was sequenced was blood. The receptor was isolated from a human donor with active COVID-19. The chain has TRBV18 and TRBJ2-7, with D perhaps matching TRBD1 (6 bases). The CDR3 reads CASSAVGGSGQYF. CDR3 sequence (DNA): TGTGCCAGCTCAGCGGTTGGGGGCTCGGGGCAGTACTTC. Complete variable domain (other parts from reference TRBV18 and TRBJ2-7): NAGVMQNPRHLVRRRGQEARLRCSPMKGHSHVYWYRQLPEEGLKFMVYLQKENIIDESGMPKERFSAEFPKEGPSILRIQQVVRGDSAAYFCASSAVGGSGQYFGPGTRLTVT.